This T cell receptor beta chain came from a study of long-term antiretroviral therapy in people with HIV. Study-level results: Whereas controls had wider CDR3 length ranges, HIV repertoires had narrower ones.

Deletions cut 6 bases from V and 4 bases from J, with 15 bases between. The length of the CDR3 is 14 residues. Germline values: CDR1 KGHSH, CDR2 LQKENI. At the survey level, the v3.0 immunoSEQ assay was run. TCRdb's table, derived via immunoSEQ multiplex PCR, lists solely in-frame clones and lacks some. The sample holds 35,000 to 40,000 clones; approximately 85% are singletons and the top ten take more than 9%. Treated in the United States were all of the participants with HIV. Until DNA extraction, the samples held between 1-10 million cryopreserved PBMC. The table lists this clone with a count of one. Its antigen is not known.

The V and J genes are TRBV18 and TRBJ1-1; the D gene is possibly TRBD1 (6 bases). The receptor's source is a man aged 18 to 35 with HIV. Sample: unsorted PBMCs, taken 2.2 years after starting antiretroviral therapy. Written as DNA, the CDR3 is TGTGCCAGCTCCCAGGGAGGGGGGAGCACTGAAGCTTTCTTT. This codes for CASSQGGGSTEAFF.